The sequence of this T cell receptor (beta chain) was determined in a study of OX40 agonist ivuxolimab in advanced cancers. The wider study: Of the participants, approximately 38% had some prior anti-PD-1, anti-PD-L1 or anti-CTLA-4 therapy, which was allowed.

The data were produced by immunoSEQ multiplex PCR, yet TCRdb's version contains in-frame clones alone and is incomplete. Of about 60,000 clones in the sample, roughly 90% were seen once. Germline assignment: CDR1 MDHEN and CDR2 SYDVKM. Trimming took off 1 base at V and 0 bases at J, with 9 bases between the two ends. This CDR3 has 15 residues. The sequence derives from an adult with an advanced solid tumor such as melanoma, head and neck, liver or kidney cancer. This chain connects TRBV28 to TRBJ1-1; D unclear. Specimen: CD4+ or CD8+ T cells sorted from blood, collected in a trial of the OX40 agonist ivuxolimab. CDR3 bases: TGTGCCAGCAGTTTATTGGGCGCAATGAACACTGAAGCTTTCTTT. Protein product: CASSLLGAMNTEAFF.